These T cell receptor beta chains were read from a single sample in a study of neurological immune-mediated disorders. TCRdb analysed the 5' RACE reads with MiXCR anew, one entry per CDR3 protein. In the table there are some 95,000 distinct CDR3 sequences, 3.5% of which are singletons. The sequenced sample was PBMCs. These receptors were taken from a woman between 18 and 29 years old with multiple sclerosis. Both conserved end residues are part of each CDR3. Fields, in order: V gene, CDR3 length, J gene, D gene, clone size, CDR3 DNA, CDR3 protein. The D gene is left open where the match is weak. Rows give clone size only sometimes, using once, few, many, or a class for an expanded clone.

V gene: TRBV4-1
CDR3 length: 17
J gene: TRBJ2-3
D gene: TRBD2
clone size: many
CDR3 DNA: TGCGCCAGCAGCCGTCCGACTAGCCCAATTACCACAGATACGCAGTATTTT
CDR3 protein: CASSRPTSPITTDTQYF

V gene: TRBV6-5
CDR3 length: 14
J gene: TRBJ2-5
D gene: NA
clone size: many
CDR3 DNA: TGTGCCACCGCCCTGGGGACCCTACAAGAGACCCAGTACTTC
CDR3 protein: CATALGTLQETQYF

V gene: TRBV7-3
CDR3 length: 12
J gene: TRBJ2-1
D gene: NA
clone size: NA
CDR3 DNA: TGTGCCAGCAGCGTCACCGGGGGTGAGCAGTTCTTC
CDR3 protein: CASSVTGGEQFF

V gene: TRBV27
CDR3 length: 14
J gene: TRBJ1-4
D gene: TRBD1
clone size: NA
CDR3 DNA: TGTGCCAGCAGTTGGGACAGGCTTAATGAAAAACTGTTTTTT
CDR3 protein: CASSWDRLNEKLFF

V gene: TRBV3-1
CDR3 length: 14
J gene: TRBJ1-5
D gene: NA
clone size: many
CDR3 DNA: TGTGCCAGCAGCCGCACGGGCCCGCATCAGCCCCAGCATTTT
CDR3 protein: CASSRTGPHQPQHF

V gene: TRBV6-6
CDR3 length: 14
J gene: TRBJ1-5
D gene: NA
clone size: many
CDR3 DNA: TGTGCCAGCGAGAAATTGGGGGGGGCCCAGCCCCAGCATTTT
CDR3 protein: CASEKLGGAQPQHF

V gene: TRBV7-2
CDR3 length: 16
J gene: TRBJ2-2
D gene: TRBD2
clone size: many
CDR3 DNA: TGTGCCAGCAGCTTAAACGCGGGGGGGCTTGCCGGGGAGCTGTTTTTT
CDR3 protein: CASSLNAGGLAGELFF

V gene: TRBV3-1
CDR3 length: 12
J gene: TRBJ2-1
D gene: TRBD2
clone size: many
CDR3 DNA: TGTGCCAGCAGCCTAGCGGGGGGCCGGGTGTTCTTC
CDR3 protein: CASSLAGGRVFF

V gene: TRBV12-3/TRBV12-4
CDR3 length: 13
J gene: TRBJ1-2
D gene: TRBD1
clone size: many
CDR3 DNA: TGTGCCAGCAGGCTAACAGGGGTGAATGGCTACACCTTC
CDR3 protein: CASRLTGVNGYTF

V gene: TRBV20-1
CDR3 length: 15
J gene: TRBJ2-2
D gene: NA
clone size: many
CDR3 DNA: TGCAGTGCTAGGGGGGGACTTCACCAAACCGGGGAGCTGTTTTTT
CDR3 protein: CSARGGLHQTGELFF

V gene: TRBV20-1
CDR3 length: 15
J gene: TRBJ2-1
D gene: NA
clone size: many
CDR3 DNA: TGCAGTGCTAGAGATAAAGGGTATGGAGGCAATGAGCAGTTCTTC
CDR3 protein: CSARDKGYGGNEQFF

V gene: TRBV7-9
CDR3 length: 14
J gene: TRBJ2-7
D gene: NA
clone size: many
CDR3 DNA: TGTGCCAGCAGCCCACACCGGGAGCACTACGAGCAGTACTTC
CDR3 protein: CASSPHREHYEQYF

V gene: TRBV11-3
CDR3 length: 15
J gene: TRBJ1-1
D gene: NA
clone size: many
CDR3 DNA: TGTGCCAGCAGCTCGGGGGGGCAGCCTCTCAGTGAAGCTTTCTTT
CDR3 protein: CASSSGGQPLSEAFF

V gene: TRBV29-1
CDR3 length: 14
J gene: TRBJ2-5
D gene: TRBD2
clone size: many
CDR3 DNA: TGCAGCGTTGCCCTAAGACTAGCGGGGGAGACCCAGTACTTC
CDR3 protein: CSVALRLAGETQYF

V gene: TRBV10-3
CDR3 length: 14
J gene: TRBJ1-3
D gene: NA
clone size: many
CDR3 DNA: TGTGCCACCTTTACGGGGATCTCTGGAAACACCATATATTTT
CDR3 protein: CATFTGISGNTIYF

V gene: TRBV3-1
CDR3 length: 14
J gene: TRBJ1-5
D gene: NA
clone size: few
CDR3 DNA: TGTGCCAGCAGCCAAGTAGGGCAGGGGCAGCCCCAGCATTTT
CDR3 protein: CASSQVGQGQPQHF

V gene: TRBV7-9
CDR3 length: 15
J gene: TRBJ2-7
D gene: NA
clone size: many
CDR3 DNA: TGTGCCAGCAGCTTTAACCGGGACGGAACCTACGAGCAGTACTTC
CDR3 protein: CASSFNRDGTYEQYF

V gene: TRBV29-1
CDR3 length: 15
J gene: TRBJ2-3
D gene: TRBD2
clone size: many
CDR3 DNA: TGCAGCGCCAGAAGGCCGGGACTAGCGACAGATACGCAGTATTTT
CDR3 protein: CSARRPGLATDTQYF

V gene: TRBV5-5
CDR3 length: 14
J gene: TRBJ2-1
D gene: NA
clone size: many
CDR3 DNA: TGTGCCAGCAGCTTGGCCTGGTCCTACAATGAGCAGTTCTTC
CDR3 protein: CASSLAWSYNEQFF

V gene: TRBV2
CDR3 length: 13
J gene: TRBJ1-1
D gene: NA
clone size: many
CDR3 DNA: TGTGCCAGCAGTCGGGACGGGAACACTGAAGCTTTCTTT
CDR3 protein: CASSRDGNTEAFF

V gene: TRBV28
CDR3 length: 13
J gene: TRBJ2-7
D gene: NA
clone size: many
CDR3 DNA: TGTGCCAGCAGTTTAAATCGCGGGAACGAGCAGTACTTC
CDR3 protein: CASSLNRGNEQYF

V gene: TRBV28
CDR3 length: 14
J gene: TRBJ2-1
D gene: NA
clone size: NA
CDR3 DNA: TGTGCCAGCAGTCCCAGGGGCTCCTACAATGAGCAGTTCTTC
CDR3 protein: CASSPRGSYNEQFF

V gene: TRBV20-1
CDR3 length: 14
J gene: TRBJ2-7
D gene: TRBD2
clone size: many
CDR3 DNA: TGCAGTGCTGGACCTTGGACTAGCGGCTACGAGCAGTACTTC
CDR3 protein: CSAGPWTSGYEQYF

V gene: TRBV6-1
CDR3 length: 17
J gene: TRBJ1-5
D gene: NA
clone size: many
CDR3 DNA: TGTGCCAGCAGTGAAGAGGTACAGGTCCTCGGCAATCAGCCCCAGCATTTT
CDR3 protein: CASSEEVQVLGNQPQHF

V gene: TRBV5-6
CDR3 length: 13
J gene: TRBJ1-6
D gene: NA
clone size: many
CDR3 DNA: TGTGCCAGCAGCGGAACCTATAATTCACCCCTCCACTTT
CDR3 protein: CASSGTYNSPLHF

V gene: TRBV5-1
CDR3 length: 13
J gene: TRBJ2-3
D gene: NA
clone size: many
CDR3 DNA: TGCGCCAGCAGCTTGGGGGGCTCAGATACGCAGTATTTT
CDR3 protein: CASSLGGSDTQYF

V gene: TRBV7-7
CDR3 length: 13
J gene: TRBJ2-2
D gene: NA
clone size: many
CDR3 DNA: TGTGCCAGCAGGGAAGGGAACACCGGGGAGCTGTTTTTT
CDR3 protein: CASREGNTGELFF

V gene: TRBV6-2/TRBV6-3
CDR3 length: 14
J gene: TRBJ2-2
D gene: NA
clone size: NA
CDR3 DNA: TGTGCCAGCAGACACAGCCCAGATCCCGGGGAGCTGTTTTTT
CDR3 protein: CASRHSPDPGELFF

V gene: TRBV5-1
CDR3 length: 16
J gene: TRBJ1-4
D gene: NA
clone size: many
CDR3 DNA: TGCGCCAGCAGCGGGTGGGGGCTCTCAACTAATGAAAAACTGTTTTTT
CDR3 protein: CASSGWGLSTNEKLFF

V gene: TRBV7-6
CDR3 length: 15
J gene: TRBJ2-5
D gene: NA
clone size: many
CDR3 DNA: TGTGCCAGCAGCTTAGTGCCGGGCCAGCAAGAGACCCAGTACTTC
CDR3 protein: CASSLVPGQQETQYF

V gene: TRBV7-9
CDR3 length: 16
J gene: TRBJ2-3
D gene: NA
clone size: many
CDR3 DNA: TGTGCCAGCAGCTGGCCCTCAGCGACCGCAGGAGATACGCAGTATTTT
CDR3 protein: CASSWPSATAGDTQYF

V gene: TRBV5-1
CDR3 length: 16
J gene: TRBJ1-5
D gene: NA
clone size: many
CDR3 DNA: TGCGCCAGCAGCTTGGGCGGGAGTGGGGAGGATCAGCCCCAGCATTTT
CDR3 protein: CASSLGGSGEDQPQHF

V gene: TRBV2
CDR3 length: 17
J gene: TRBJ2-5
D gene: TRBD2
clone size: few
CDR3 DNA: TGTGCCAGCACTCCCAGCTACAAACGGGAGGGCCGAGAGACCCAGTACTTC
CDR3 protein: CASTPSYKREGRETQYF

V gene: TRBV29-1
CDR3 length: 17
J gene: TRBJ2-5
D gene: TRBD1
clone size: many
CDR3 DNA: TGCAGCGTACTCACCGATCCGGGACAGGGGGCAATAGAGACCCAGTACTTC
CDR3 protein: CSVLTDPGQGAIETQYF

V gene: TRBV11-2
CDR3 length: 15
J gene: TRBJ2-1
D gene: TRBD2
clone size: many
CDR3 DNA: TGTGCCAGCAGCTTAGATATTAGCGGGAGCGATGAGCAGTTCTTC
CDR3 protein: CASSLDISGSDEQFF

V gene: TRBV20-1
CDR3 length: 14
J gene: TRBJ1-5
D gene: NA
clone size: many
CDR3 DNA: TGCAGTGCTAGGCAGGGAGGTGGCAATCAGCCCCAGCATTTT
CDR3 protein: CSARQGGGNQPQHF

V gene: TRBV7-2
CDR3 length: 12
J gene: TRBJ1-2
D gene: NA
clone size: many
CDR3 DNA: TGTGCCAGCACCTTAACGGCTGGTGGCTACACCTTC
CDR3 protein: CASTLTAGGYTF

V gene: TRBV3-1
CDR3 length: 17
J gene: TRBJ2-5
D gene: TRBD2
clone size: medium-sized
CDR3 DNA: TGTGCCAGCAGCCCCACCTGGACTAGCGGGCTCCAAGAGACCCAGTACTTC
CDR3 protein: CASSPTWTSGLQETQYF

V gene: TRBV2
CDR3 length: 16
J gene: TRBJ1-6
D gene: TRBD1
clone size: many
CDR3 DNA: TGTGCCAGCAGTGCGACAGGGCCAAGGAACCATTCACCCCTCCACTTT
CDR3 protein: CASSATGPRNHSPLHF

V gene: TRBV7-2
CDR3 length: 14
J gene: TRBJ2-1
D gene: NA
clone size: many
CDR3 DNA: TGTGCCAGCAGCCACGGAATAGGGAAAGGGGAGCAGTTCTTC
CDR3 protein: CASSHGIGKGEQFF

V gene: TRBV7-2
CDR3 length: 16
J gene: TRBJ2-1
D gene: TRBD2
clone size: many
CDR3 DNA: TGTGCCAGCAGCTTTAGCGGGGGGCCCTATCCGAATGAGCAGTTCTTC
CDR3 protein: CASSFSGGPYPNEQFF

V gene: TRBV4-1
CDR3 length: 14
J gene: TRBJ1-1
D gene: NA
clone size: many
CDR3 DNA: TGCGCCAGCAGCCAAGGTCAGGCGAACACTGAAGCTTTCTTT
CDR3 protein: CASSQGQANTEAFF

V gene: TRBV29-1
CDR3 length: 16
J gene: TRBJ2-3
D gene: TRBD2
clone size: many
CDR3 DNA: TGCAGCGTTGGGGGACTAGCGGGGGCAGGGGCAGATACGCAGTATTTT
CDR3 protein: CSVGGLAGAGADTQYF

V gene: TRBV5-1
CDR3 length: 16
J gene: TRBJ2-7
D gene: TRBD1
clone size: many
CDR3 DNA: TGCGCCAGCAGCTCCCTTCCGGGACAGGGAAGTAGGGAGCAGTACTTC
CDR3 protein: CASSSLPGQGSREQYF

V gene: TRBV12-3/TRBV12-4
CDR3 length: 12
J gene: TRBJ1-3
D gene: NA
clone size: many
CDR3 DNA: TGTGCCAGCAGCAGCCCTGGAAACACCATATATTTT
CDR3 protein: CASSSPGNTIYF

V gene: TRBV5-1
CDR3 length: 19
J gene: TRBJ2-3
D gene: TRBD2
clone size: many
CDR3 DNA: TGCGCCAGCAGCTTATATTCCCCTTTCGAGCGGGGGTTCACAGATACGCAGTATTTT
CDR3 protein: CASSLYSPFERGFTDTQYF

V gene: TRBV10-1
CDR3 length: 14
J gene: TRBJ1-6
D gene: NA
clone size: many
CDR3 DNA: TGCGCCAGCAGTGAGGACAGGATTAATTCACCCCTCCACTTT
CDR3 protein: CASSEDRINSPLHF

V gene: TRBV4-2
CDR3 length: 15
J gene: TRBJ2-7
D gene: NA
clone size: NA
CDR3 DNA: TGTGCCAGCAGCCAAGATTCGGACGTAGGAAAGGAGCAGTACTTC
CDR3 protein: CASSQDSDVGKEQYF